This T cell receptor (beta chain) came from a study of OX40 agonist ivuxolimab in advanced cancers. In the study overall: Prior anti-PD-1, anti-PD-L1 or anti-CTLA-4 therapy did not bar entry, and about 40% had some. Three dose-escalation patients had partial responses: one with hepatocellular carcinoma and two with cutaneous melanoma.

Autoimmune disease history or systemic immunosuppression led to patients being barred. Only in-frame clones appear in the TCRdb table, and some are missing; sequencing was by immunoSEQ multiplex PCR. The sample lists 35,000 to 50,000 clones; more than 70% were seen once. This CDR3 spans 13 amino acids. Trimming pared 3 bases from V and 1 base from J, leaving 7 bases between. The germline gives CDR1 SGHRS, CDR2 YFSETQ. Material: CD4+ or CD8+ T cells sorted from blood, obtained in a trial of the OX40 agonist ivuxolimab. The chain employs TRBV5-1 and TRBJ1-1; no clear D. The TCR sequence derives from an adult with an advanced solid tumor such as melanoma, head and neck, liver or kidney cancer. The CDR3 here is CASSSAANTEAFF. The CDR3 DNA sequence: TGCGCCAGCAGCTCAGCTGCGAACACTGAAGCTTTCTTT.